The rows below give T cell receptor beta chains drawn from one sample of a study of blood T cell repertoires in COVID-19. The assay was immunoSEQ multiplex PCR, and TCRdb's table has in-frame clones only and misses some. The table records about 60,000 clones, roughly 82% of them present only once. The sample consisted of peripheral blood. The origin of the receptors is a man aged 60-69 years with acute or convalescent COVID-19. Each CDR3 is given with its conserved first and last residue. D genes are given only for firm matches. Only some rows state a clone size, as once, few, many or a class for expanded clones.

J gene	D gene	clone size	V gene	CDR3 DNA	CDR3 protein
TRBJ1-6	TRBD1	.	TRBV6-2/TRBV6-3	TGTGCCAGCAGTCCCCGGGACAGGGAGTATTCACCCCTCCACTTT	CASSPRDREYSPLHF
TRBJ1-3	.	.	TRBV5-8	TGTGCCAGCAGCCGAGACAGGATCTCTGGAAACACCATATATTTT	CASSRDRISGNTIYF
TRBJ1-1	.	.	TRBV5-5	TGTGCCAGCAGCCTTAGTCCCACTGAAGCTTTCTTT	CASSLSPTEAFF
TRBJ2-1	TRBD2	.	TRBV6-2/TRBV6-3	TGTGCCAGCAGTTACAGTCGGGGGCGACTAGCGGAGTTCTTC	CASSYSRGRLAEFF
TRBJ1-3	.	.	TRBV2	TGTGCCAGCAGTGAAGAGATGTCCCCGCGGAACACCATATATTTT	CASSEEMSPRNTIYF
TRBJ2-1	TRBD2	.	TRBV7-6	TGTGCCAGCAGCCGTGGACTAGCGGGAGGGAATGAGCAGTTCTTC	CASSRGLAGGNEQFF
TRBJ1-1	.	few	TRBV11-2	TGTGCCAGCAGGGGTAGCAGGGCAGGCCCTGAAGCTTTCTTT	CASRGSRAGPEAFF
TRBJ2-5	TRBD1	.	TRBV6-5	TGTGCCAGCAGCCGGAGGACAGGGCGAGAGACCCAGTACTTC	CASSRRTGRETQYF
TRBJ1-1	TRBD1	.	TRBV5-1	TGCGCCAGCAGCTTTCGGGGACCCACAGGGGGCTGGATGAACACTGAAGCTTTCTTT	CASSFRGPTGGWMNTEAFF
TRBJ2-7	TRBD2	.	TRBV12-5	TGTGCTAGTGGTTTGGTGGGAGGGTTGAACGAGCAGTACTTC	CASGLVGGLNEQYF
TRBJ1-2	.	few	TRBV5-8	TGTGCCAGCAGTTGGGAGGGCCGTAACTATGGCTACACCTTC	CASSWEGRNYGYTF
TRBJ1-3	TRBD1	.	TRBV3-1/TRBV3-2	TGTGCCAGCAGCGGACAGGGGGTACACACCATATATTTT	CASSGQGVHTIYF
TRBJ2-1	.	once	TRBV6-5	TGTGCCAGCGGACGCGGGACAGACTACAATGAGCAGTTCTTC	CASGRGTDYNEQFF
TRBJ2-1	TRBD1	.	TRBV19	TGTGCCAGTAGTCGGGACAGGGGACTCAATGAGCAGTTCTTC	CASSRDRGLNEQFF
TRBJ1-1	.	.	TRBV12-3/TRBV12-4	TGTGCCAGCAGTTCAGCGGGGAGCACTGAAGCTTTCTTT	CASSSAGSTEAFF
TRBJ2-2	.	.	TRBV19	TGTGCCAGCAGTATAGAAGCGCCCGGGGAGCTGTTTTTT	CASSIEAPGELFF
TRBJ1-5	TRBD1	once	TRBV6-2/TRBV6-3	TGTGCCAGCAGCTCCGGGACAGGGGGATTACGCAATCAGCCCCAGCATTTT	CASSSGTGGLRNQPQHF
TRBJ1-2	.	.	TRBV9	TGTGCCAGCAGCGTAGGGGCAGACTATGGCTACACCTTC	CASSVGADYGYTF
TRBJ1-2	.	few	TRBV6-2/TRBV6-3	TGTGCCAGCAGTTACTCGAGGAGTGGGGGCTACACCTTC	CASSYSRSGGYTF
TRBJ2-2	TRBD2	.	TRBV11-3	TGTGCCAGCAGCTTCAAGACCTCCGGGACTAGCATTAACACCGGGGAGCTGTTTTTT	CASSFKTSGTSINTGELFF
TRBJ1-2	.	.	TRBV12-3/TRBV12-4	TGTGCCAGCACCCGGGCAGGGTCGGTTGGCTACACCTTC	CASTRAGSVGYTF
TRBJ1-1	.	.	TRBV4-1	TGCGCCAGCAGCCTCCAGGGTTTCGCTGAAGCTTTCTTT	CASSLQGFAEAFF
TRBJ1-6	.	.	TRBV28	TGTGCCAGCAGTTTATCTGTCACCACGGGGAGCTCCTATAATTCACCCCTCCACTTT	CASSLSVTTGSSYNSPLHF
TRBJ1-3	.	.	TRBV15	TGTGCCACCAGCGAAACACTATCCTCTGGAAACACCATATATTTT	CATSETLSSGNTIYF
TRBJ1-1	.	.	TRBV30	TGTGCCTGGACCACGGGGGACACTGAAGCTTTCTTT	CAWTTGDTEAFF
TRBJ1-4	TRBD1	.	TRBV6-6	TGTGCCAGCAGCGGGCGGACAGGTCAGAATGAAAAACTGTTTTTT	CASSGRTGQNEKLFF
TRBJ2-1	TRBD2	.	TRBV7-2	TGTGCCAGCAGCCCTAACAGACCGACTAGCGGGAACAATGAGCAGTTCTTC	CASSPNRPTSGNNEQFF
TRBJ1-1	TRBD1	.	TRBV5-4	TGTGCCAGCAGCTTGGCTCGACAGGGATGGACTGAAGCTTTCTTT	CASSLARQGWTEAFF
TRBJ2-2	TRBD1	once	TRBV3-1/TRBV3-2	TGTGCCTATAGGGACAGTTACACCGGGGAGCTGTTTTTT	CAYRDSYTGELFF
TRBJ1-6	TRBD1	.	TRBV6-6	TGTGCCAGCAGTTTGGACAGGGGGATGAATTCACCCCTCCACTTT	CASSLDRGMNSPLHF
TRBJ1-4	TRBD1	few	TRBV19	TGTGCCAGTAGTGTCCTCGACAGGGCCACGAATGAAAAACTGTTTTTT	CASSVLDRATNEKLFF
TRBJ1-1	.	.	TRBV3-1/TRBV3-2	TGTGCCAGCAGCCAAGCAGACAGGAGCCCTGAAGCTTTCTTT	CASSQADRSPEAFF
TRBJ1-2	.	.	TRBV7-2	TGTGCCAGCAGCTTAATGTCACTAAACTATGGCTACACCTTC	CASSLMSLNYGYTF
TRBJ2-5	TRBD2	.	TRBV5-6	TGTGCCAGCAGCTTGGGCCCCAGCGGGGCTGGTGTGGTAGAGACCCAGTACTTC	CASSLGPSGAGVVETQYF
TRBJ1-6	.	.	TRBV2	TGTGCCAGCAGTCCAACGGGGGATAGGGCCTATAATTCACCCCTCCACTTT	CASSPTGDRAYNSPLHF
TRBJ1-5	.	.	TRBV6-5	TGTGCCAGCAGCCGAGATGGGGCTTTCAATCAGCCCCAGCATTTT	CASSRDGAFNQPQHF
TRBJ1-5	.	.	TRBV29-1	TGCAGCGTTGGAGGGCAGGGGCCCAATCAGCCCCAGCATTTT	CSVGGQGPNQPQHF
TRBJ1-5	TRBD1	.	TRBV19	TGTGCCAGTCGGGGACAGCAAAGCAATCAGCCCCAGCATTTT	CASRGQQSNQPQHF
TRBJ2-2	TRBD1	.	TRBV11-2	TGTGCCAGTAGGGTCGGGACAGGGGGTACCGGGGAGCTGTTTTTT	CASRVGTGGTGELFF
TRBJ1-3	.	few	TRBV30	TGTGCCTGGAGTGTTTTGTGGGGGGATGGAAACACCATATATTTT	CAWSVLWGDGNTIYF
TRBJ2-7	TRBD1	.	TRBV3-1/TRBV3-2	TGTGCCAGCAGCCAGATGATAGGACAGGGCCACCGGTCCGAACGGTACGAGCAGTACTTC	CASSQMIGQGHRSERYEQYF
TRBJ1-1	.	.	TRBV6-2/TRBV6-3	TGTGCCAGCAGTTACGAAACAGTTATCCAAATGAACACTGAAGCTTTCTTT	CASSYETVIQMNTEAFF
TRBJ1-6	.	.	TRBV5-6	TGTGCCAGCAGTCTGTCCGGTTCTGGCCTCCACTTT	CASSLSGSGLHF
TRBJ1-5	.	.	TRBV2	TGTGCCAGCGTGAGAGGGAGCAATCAGCCCCAGCATTTT	CASVRGSNQPQHF
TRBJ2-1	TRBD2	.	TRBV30	TGTGCCTGGAGTGTCGTTGGCGGGGGGTCACTGAATGAGCAGTTCTTC	CAWSVVGGGSLNEQFF
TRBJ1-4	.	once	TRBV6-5	TGTGCCAGCAGTTACTCAGGAGGGGTGAGGGAAAAACTGTTTTTT	CASSYSGGVREKLFF
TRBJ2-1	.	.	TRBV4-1	TGCGCCAGCAGCCAAGGGCGGGTATCGAATGAGCAGTTCTTC	CASSQGRVSNEQFF
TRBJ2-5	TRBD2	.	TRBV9	TGTGCCAGCAGCCCCCATGCGAATAGCGGGGGCCTCCTTGGGGAGACCCAGTACTTC	CASSPHANSGGLLGETQYF
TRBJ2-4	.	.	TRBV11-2	TGTGCCAGCAGCTTAGGCGGGGCCATTCAGTACTTC	CASSLGGAIQYF
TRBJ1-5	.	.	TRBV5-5	TGTGCCAGCAGCTTGAACAGAGGAGGAAATCAGCCCCAGCATTTT	CASSLNRGGNQPQHF
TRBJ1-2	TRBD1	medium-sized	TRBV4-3	TGCGCCAGCAGCCAAGATGGCGCGACAGGGCATGGCTACACCTTC	CASSQDGATGHGYTF
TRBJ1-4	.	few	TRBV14	TGTGCCAGCAGCCAAGATCGCACAGGGTATGAAAAACTGTTTTTT	CASSQDRTGYEKLFF
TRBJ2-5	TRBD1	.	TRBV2	TGTGCCAGCAGTGAGGACAGGGTCCAAGAGACCCAGTACTTC	CASSEDRVQETQYF
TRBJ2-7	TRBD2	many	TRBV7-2	TGTGCCAGCACTCGGGGGGTTGCCTACGAGCAGTACTTC	CASTRGVAYEQYF
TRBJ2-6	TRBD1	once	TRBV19	TGTGCCAGTAGTATAGGCCCGGGACAGATAACTGGGGCCAACGTCCTGACTTTC	CASSIGPGQITGANVLTF